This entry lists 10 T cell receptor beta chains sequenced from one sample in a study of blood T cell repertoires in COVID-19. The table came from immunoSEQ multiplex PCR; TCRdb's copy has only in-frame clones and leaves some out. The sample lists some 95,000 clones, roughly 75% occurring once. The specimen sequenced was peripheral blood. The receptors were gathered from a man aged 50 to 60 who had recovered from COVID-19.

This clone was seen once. CDR3: CASSRNPLRGAEAFF. CDR3 coding DNA: TGTGCCAGCAGCCGCAACCCCCTGCGGGGGGCTGAAGCTTTCTTT. The chain carries TRBV28 and TRBJ1-1; a possible D gene is TRBD1 (5 bases). CDR3 size: 15 residues. Germline V gene sequence: CDR1 MDHEN, CDR2 SYDVKM. Trimming stripped 6 bases from V and 6 bases from J, with 20 bases between.

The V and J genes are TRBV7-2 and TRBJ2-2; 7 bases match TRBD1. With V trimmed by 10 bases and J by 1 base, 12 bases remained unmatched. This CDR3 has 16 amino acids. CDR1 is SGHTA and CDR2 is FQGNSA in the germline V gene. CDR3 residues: CATHQRQGRNTGELFF. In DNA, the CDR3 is TGTGCCACCCACCAACGACAGGGCAGGAACACCGGGGAGCTGTTTTTT.

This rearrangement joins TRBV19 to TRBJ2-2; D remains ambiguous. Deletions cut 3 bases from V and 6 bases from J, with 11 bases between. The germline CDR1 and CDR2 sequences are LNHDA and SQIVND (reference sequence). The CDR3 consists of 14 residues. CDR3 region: CASSIAASAGELFF. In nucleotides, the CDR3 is TGTGCCAGTAGTATTGCTGCGAGCGCCGGGGAGCTGTTTTTT.

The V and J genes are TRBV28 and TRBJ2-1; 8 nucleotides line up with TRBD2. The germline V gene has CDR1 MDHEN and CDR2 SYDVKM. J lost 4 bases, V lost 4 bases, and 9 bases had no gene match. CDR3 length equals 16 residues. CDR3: CASSSAGTRGYNEQFF. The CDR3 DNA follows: TGTGCCAGCAGTTCAGCCGGGACTAGGGGGTACAATGAGCAGTTCTTC.

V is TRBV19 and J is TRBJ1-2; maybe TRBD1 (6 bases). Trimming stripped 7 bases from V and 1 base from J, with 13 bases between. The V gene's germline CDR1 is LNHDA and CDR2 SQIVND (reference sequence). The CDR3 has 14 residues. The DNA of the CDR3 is TGTGCCAGTACCTTGACAGGAGGTAACTATGGCTACACCTTC. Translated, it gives CASTLTGGNYGYTF.

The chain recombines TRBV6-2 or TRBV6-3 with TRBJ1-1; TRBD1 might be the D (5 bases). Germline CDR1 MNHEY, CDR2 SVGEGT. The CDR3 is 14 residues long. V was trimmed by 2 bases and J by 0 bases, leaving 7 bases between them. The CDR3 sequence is CASSYVGVNTEAFF. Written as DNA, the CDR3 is TGTGCCAGCAGTTACGTAGGGGTGAACACTGAAGCTTTCTTT.

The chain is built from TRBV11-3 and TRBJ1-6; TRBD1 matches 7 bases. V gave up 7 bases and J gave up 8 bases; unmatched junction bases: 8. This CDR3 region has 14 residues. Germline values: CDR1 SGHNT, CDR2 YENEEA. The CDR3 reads CASIYRQGDSPLHF. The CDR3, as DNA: TGTGCCAGCATTTACAGACAGGGCGATTCACCCCTCCACTTT.

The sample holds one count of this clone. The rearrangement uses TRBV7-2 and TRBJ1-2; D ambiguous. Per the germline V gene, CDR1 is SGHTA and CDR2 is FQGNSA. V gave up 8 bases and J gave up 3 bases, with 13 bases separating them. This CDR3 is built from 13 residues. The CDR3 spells CASGAGSHYGYTF. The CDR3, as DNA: TGTGCCAGCGGAGCGGGCAGCCACTATGGCTACACCTTC.

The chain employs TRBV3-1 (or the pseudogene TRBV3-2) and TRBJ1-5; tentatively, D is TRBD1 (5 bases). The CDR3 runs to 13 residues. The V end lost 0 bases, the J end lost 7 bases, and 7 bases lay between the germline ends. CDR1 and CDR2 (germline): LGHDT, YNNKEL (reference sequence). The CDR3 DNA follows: TGTGCCAGCAGCCAAGAGGCAGGGCAGCCCCAGCATTTT. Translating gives CASSQEAGQPQHF.

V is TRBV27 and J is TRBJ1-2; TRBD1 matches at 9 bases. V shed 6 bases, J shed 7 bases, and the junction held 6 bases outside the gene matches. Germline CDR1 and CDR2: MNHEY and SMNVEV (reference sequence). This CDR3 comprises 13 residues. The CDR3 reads CASSLTGGFGYTF. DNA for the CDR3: TGTGCCAGCAGCCTGACAGGGGGGTTTGGCTACACCTTC.